Below are 9 T cell receptor beta chains sequenced from a single sample in a study of T cell changes during pregnancy in multiple sclerosis. Here immunoSEQ multiplex PCR was the method, and the copy in TCRdb shows in-frame clones only, minus some. The table includes about 68,000 clones, around nine tenths detected once. The starting material was peripheral blood, obtained in the third trimester of pregnancy. The receptors derive from a female donor with multiple sclerosis, enrolled in a pregnancy study.

The chain is built from TRBV7-3 and TRBJ2-7; 7 bases are shared with TRBD2. This CDR3 has 15 amino acids. Germline V CDR1 and CDR2: SGHTA, FQGTGA. V was pared by 6 bases and J by 1 base, with 9 bases of the junction left unmatched. The CDR3 reads CASRRPSGLSYEQYF. In DNA form, the CDR3 reads TGTGCCAGCAGACGCCCTAGCGGCTTATCCTACGAGCAGTACTTC.

The chain links TRBV29-1 to TRBJ1-2, with D possibly matching TRBD1 (5 bases). The germline CDR1 and CDR2 sequences are SQVTM and ANQGSEA. The length of the CDR3 is 13 residues. Trimming shortened V by 3 bases and J by 5 bases, and 13 bases separated the two germline ends. For the CDR3, the DNA is TGCAGCGTTGATCGGACAAGGAAGTATGGCTACACCTTC. Protein: CSVDRTRKYGYTF.

This clone was picked up a small number of times. The chain combines TRBV5-1 with TRBJ2-7; TRBD1 matches at 11 bases. The J segment lost 2 bases and the V segment lost 4 bases, leaving 2 bases of the junction unmatched. Germline CDR1 is SGHRS and CDR2 is YFSETQ. This CDR3 comprises 14 residues. CDR3 amino acids: CASSAGQGAYEQYF. For the CDR3, the DNA is TGCGCCAGCAGCGCGGGACAGGGGGCCTACGAGCAGTACTTC.

This chain joins TRBV29-1 and TRBJ2-7, with 7 bases matching TRBD1. V lost 0 bases to trimming and J lost 5 bases; unmatched junction nucleotides: 4. CDR1 SQVTM and CDR2 ANQGSEA come from the germline V gene. This CDR3 contains 13 residues. The CDR3, as DNA: TGCAGCGTTGAAGAAGGACAGGTTAACGAGCAGTACTTC. Amino acid sequence: CSVEEGQVNEQYF.

The gene calls are TRBV7-2 and TRBJ2-3, with 9 bases fitting TRBD2. Germline CDR1 SGHTA, CDR2 FQGNSA. Trimming cost V 5 bases and J 4 bases; bases outside gene matches: 13. The CDR3 is 17 residues long. This chain's CDR3 is CASSPSASGVGADTQYF. CDR3 coding DNA: TGTGCCAGCAGCCCTTCAGCTAGCGGGGTCGGCGCAGATACGCAGTATTTT.

The genes are TRBV4-1 and TRBJ2-7; D not resolved. The CDR3 consists of 15 residues. Germline V CDR1 and CDR2: MGHRA, YSYEKL. V lost 3 bases and J lost 0, with 12 bases in between. In DNA, the CDR3 is TGCGCCAGCAGCCAGATATACGACATCTCCTACGAGCAGTACTTC. Protein sequence: CASSQIYDISYEQYF.

The rearrangement joins TRBV7-3 to TRBJ2-1, with D possibly TRBD2 on 7 matching bases. Trimming stripped 1 base from V and 4 bases from J, with 14 bases between. Germline-derived CDR1 and CDR2 are SGHTA and FQGTGA. CDR3 length: 16 amino acids. The CDR3 DNA follows: TGTGCCAGCAGCTTAATTGGGGGGGCGAATTACAATGAGCAGTTCTTC. It specifies CASSLIGGANYNEQFF.

The rearrangement links TRBV18 to TRBJ2-7; 7 bases map to TRBD1. The CDR3 has 15 residues. The V segment lost 3 bases and the J segment 5 bases; nucleotides outside the gene matches: 10. Germline-derived CDR1 and CDR2 are KGHSH and LQKENI. The CDR3 DNA follows: TGTGCCAGCTCACCTTCTCCAGGACAGGTCAACGAGCAGTACTTC. This codes for CASSPSPGQVNEQYF.

CDR3 sequence reads: CSARRDRAYEQYF. The CDR3 DNA is TGCAGCGCCCGCCGGGACAGGGCCTACGAGCAGTACTTC. The chain links TRBV29-1 to TRBJ2-7; 9 bases are shared with TRBD1. CDR3 length: 13 amino acids. Unmatched junction bases numbered 6, after V lost 7 bases and J lost 2 bases. In germline, CDR1 is SQVTM, CDR2 ANQGSEA.